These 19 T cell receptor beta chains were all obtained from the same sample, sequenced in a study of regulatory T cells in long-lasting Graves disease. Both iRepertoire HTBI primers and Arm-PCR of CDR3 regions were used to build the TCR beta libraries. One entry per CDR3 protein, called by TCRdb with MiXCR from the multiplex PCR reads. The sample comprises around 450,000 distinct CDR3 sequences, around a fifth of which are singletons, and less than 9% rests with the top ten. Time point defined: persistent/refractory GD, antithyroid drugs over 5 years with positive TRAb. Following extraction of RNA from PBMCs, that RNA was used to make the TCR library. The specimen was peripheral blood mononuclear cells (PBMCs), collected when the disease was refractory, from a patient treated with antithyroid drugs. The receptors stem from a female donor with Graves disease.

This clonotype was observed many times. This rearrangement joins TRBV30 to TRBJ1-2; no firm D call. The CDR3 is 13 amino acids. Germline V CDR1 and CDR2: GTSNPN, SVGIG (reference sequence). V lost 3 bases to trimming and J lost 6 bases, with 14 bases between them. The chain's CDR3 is CAWSDAWAHGYTF. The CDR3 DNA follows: TGTGCCTGGAGCGACGCCTGGGCCCATGGCTACACCTTC.

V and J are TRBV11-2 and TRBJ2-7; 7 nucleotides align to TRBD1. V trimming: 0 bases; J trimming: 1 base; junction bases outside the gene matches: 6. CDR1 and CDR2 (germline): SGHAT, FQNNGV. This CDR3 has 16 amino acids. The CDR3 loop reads CASSLDPVRGSYEQYF. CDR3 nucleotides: TGTGCCAGCAGCTTAGATCCGGTCAGGGGGTCCTACGAGCAGTACTTC. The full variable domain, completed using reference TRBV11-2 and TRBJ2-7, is EAGVAQSPRYKIIEKRQSVAFWCNPISGHATLYWYQQILGQGPKLLIQFQNNGVVDDSQLPKDRFSAERLKGVDSTLKIQPAKLEDSAVYLCASSLDPVRGSYEQYFGPGTRLTVT.

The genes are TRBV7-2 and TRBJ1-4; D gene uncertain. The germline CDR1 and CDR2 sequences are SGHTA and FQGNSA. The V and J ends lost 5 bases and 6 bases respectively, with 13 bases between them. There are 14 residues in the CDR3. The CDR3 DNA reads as TGTGCCAGCAGCCACGATGGACCTGATGAAAAACTGTTTTTT. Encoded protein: CASSHDGPDEKLFF.

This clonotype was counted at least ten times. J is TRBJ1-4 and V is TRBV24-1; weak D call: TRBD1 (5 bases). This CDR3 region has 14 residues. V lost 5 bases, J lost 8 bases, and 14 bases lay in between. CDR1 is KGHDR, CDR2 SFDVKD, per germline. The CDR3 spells CATSAGGAGEKLFF. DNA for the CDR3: TGTGCCACCAGTGCTGGAGGGGCGGGAGAAAAACTGTTTTTT.

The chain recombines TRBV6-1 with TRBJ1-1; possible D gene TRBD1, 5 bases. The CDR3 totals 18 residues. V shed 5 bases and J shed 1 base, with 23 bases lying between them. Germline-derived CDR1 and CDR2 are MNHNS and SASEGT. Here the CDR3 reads CASSLIHMGLTRNTEAFF. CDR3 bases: TGTGCCAGCAGTCTTATACATATGGGGCTTACCCGGAACACTGAAGCTTTCTTT.

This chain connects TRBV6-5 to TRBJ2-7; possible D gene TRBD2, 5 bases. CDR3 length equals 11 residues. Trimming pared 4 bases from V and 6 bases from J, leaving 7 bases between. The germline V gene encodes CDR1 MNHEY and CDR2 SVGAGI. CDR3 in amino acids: CASSWGVEQYF. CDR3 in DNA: TGTGCCAGCAGTTGGGGAGTCGAGCAGTACTTC.

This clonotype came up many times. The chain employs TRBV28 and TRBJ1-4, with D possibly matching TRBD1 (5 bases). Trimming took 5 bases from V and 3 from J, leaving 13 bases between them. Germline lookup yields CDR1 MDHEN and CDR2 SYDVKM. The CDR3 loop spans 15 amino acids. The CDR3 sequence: CASSGPGVANEKLFF. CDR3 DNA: TGTGCCAGCAGTGGGCCGGGGGTTGCTAATGAAAAACTGTTTTTT.

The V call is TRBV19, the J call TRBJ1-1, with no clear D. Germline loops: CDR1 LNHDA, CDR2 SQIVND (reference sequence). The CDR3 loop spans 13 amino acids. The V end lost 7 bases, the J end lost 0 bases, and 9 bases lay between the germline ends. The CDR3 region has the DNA TGTGCCAGTAAATCCAGCGTGAACACTGAAGCTTTCTTT. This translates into CASKSSVNTEAFF.

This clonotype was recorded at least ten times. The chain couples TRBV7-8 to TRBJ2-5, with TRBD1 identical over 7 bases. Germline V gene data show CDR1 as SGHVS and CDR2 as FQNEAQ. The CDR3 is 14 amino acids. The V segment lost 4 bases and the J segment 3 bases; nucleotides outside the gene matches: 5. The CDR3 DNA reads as TGTGCCAGCAGCTCCAGGGGGATTGAAGAGACCCAGTACTTC. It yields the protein CASSSRGIEETQYF.

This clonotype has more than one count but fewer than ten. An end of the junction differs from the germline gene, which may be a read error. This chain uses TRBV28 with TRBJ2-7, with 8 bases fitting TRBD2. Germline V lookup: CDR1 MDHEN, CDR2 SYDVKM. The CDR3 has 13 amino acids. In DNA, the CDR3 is TGTGCCAGCAGTCCGGGGACCCAGCGGGAGTGCCTCTTC. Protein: CASSPGTQRECLF.

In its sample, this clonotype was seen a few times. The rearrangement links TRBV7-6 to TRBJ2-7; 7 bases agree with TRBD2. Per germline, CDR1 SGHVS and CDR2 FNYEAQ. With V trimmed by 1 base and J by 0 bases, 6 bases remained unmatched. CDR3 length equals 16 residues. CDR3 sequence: CASSLVASGASYEQYF. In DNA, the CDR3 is TGTGCCAGCAGCTTAGTCGCTAGCGGCGCCTCCTACGAGCAGTACTTC.

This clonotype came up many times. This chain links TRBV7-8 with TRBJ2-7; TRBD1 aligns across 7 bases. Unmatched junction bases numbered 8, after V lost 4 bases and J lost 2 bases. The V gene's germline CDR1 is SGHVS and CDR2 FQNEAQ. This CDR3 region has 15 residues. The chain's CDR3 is CASSSTLGTAYEQYF. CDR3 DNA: TGTGCCAGCAGCTCCACGCTGGGGACAGCCTACGAGCAGTACTTC.

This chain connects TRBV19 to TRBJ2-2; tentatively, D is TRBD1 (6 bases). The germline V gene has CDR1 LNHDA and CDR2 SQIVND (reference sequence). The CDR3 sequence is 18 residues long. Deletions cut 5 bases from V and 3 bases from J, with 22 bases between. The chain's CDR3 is CASSPDRRTEHDTGELFF. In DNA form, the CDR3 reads TGTGCCAGTAGTCCAGACCGCCGGACAGAACATGACACCGGGGAGCTGTTTTTT.

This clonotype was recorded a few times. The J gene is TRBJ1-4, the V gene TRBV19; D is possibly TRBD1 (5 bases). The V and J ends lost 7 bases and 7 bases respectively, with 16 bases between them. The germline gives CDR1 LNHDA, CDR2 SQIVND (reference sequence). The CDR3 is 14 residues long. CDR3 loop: CASTVWAGREKLFF. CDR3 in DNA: TGTGCCAGTACCGTTTGGGCAGGGCGTGAAAAACTGTTTTTT.

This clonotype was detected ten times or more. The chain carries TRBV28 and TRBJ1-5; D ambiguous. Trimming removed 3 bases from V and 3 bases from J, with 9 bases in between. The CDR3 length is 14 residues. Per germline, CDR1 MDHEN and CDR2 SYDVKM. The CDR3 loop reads CASSFPGLNQPQHF. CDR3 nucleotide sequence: TGTGCCAGCAGTTTCCCCGGGCTCAATCAGCCCCAGCATTTT. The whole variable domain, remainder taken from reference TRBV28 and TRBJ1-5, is DVKVTQSSRYLVKRTGEKVFLECVQDMDHENMFWYRQDPGLGLRLIYFSYDVKMKEKGDIPEGYSVSREKKERFSLILESASTNQTSMYLCASSFPGLNQPQHFGDGTRLSIL.

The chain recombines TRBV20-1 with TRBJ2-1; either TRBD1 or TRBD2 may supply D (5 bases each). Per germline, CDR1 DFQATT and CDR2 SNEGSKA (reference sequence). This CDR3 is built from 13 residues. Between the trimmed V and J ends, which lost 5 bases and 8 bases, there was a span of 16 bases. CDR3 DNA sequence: TGCAGTGCTTCCCGGGGCACCGTTGATGAGCAGTTCTTC. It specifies CSASRGTVDEQFF.

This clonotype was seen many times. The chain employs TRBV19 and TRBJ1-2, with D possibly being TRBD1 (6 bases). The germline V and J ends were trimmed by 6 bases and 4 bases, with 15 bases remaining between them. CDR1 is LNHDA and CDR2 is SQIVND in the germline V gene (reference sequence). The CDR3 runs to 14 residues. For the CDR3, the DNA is TGTGCCAGTAGCACCTACAGGGAGAGCTATGGCTACACCTTC. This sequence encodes CASSTYRESYGYTF. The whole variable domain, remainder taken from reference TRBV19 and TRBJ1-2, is DGGITQSPKYLFRKEGQNVTLSCEQNLNHDAMYWYRQDPGQGLRLIYYSQIVNDFQKGDIAEGYSVSREKKESFPLTVTSAQKNPTAFYLCASSTYRESYGYTFGSGTRLTVV.

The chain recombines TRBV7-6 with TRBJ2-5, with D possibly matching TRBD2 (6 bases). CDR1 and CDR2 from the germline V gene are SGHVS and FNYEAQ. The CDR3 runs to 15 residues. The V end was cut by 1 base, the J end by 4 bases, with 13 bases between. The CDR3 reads CASSLVGLSRETQYF. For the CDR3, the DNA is TGTGCCAGCAGCTTAGTGGGACTTTCGAGAGAGACCCAGTACTTC.

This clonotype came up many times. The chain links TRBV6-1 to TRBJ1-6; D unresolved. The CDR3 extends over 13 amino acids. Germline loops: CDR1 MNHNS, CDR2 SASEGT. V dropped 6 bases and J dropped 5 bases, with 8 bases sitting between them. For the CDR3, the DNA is TGTGCCAGCAGCCAAAGGGATAATTCACCCCTCCACTTT. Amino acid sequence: CASSQRDNSPLHF.